The clone carrying this T cell receptor beta chain came up a few times. No antigen is known for it. This specimen belongs to a study of T-cell memory formation after mild COVID-19. MiXCR, run by TCRdb on the 5' RACE reads, gives a single entry per CDR3 protein. The table records roughly 130,000 distinct CDR3 sequences, 17% of them present only once. Study-level results: Whether second-wave clones peaking at day 37 were SARS-CoV-2 specific went unconfirmed.

The sequence derives from a man between 18 and 29 years old who had mild COVID-19 (a few samples of this study predate the infection). Cell type and time point are not known. The material sequenced was PBMCs or a T cell subset sorted from them (not recorded which).

CDR3 protein: CASSEAGGTDTQYF. The DNA for the CDR3 is TGTGCCAGCAGTGAGGCCGGGGGGACAGATACGCAGTATTTT. The chain couples TRBV25-1 to TRBJ2-3; 7 bases are shared with TRBD2. Germline CDR1 is MGHDK and CDR2 is SYGVNS. V dropped 3 bases and J dropped 3; count of bases not matched to a gene: 3. CDR3 length: 14 residues.